This T cell receptor beta chain was recorded in a study of T-cell reconstitution after alpha-beta-depleted transplantation in children. A note on this clonotype: The antigen remains undetermined.

Per germline, CDR1 SGHTA and CDR2 FQGNSA. After removal of 3 bases from V and 5 bases from J, the junction contained 6 bases not matched to a gene. CDR3 length: 14 residues. Regarding the study as a whole: Newly produced T cells mostly provided counts and TCRbeta diversity after one year, as hyperexpanded clones declined. Some patients' high day-60 TCRbeta diversity was traced to surviving recipient T cells and thymic progenitors. About two months after transplant, alpha-beta T cells reportedly came from several hundred expanded graft clones.

For TCRbeta, the library was prepared with unique molecular identifiers. TCRdb re-derived calls from the PCR reads in MiXCR, one entry per CDR3 protein. The sample records around 250,000 distinct CDR3 sequences, about a quarter being singletons. This receptor was identified in a girl under 10 years old with Fanconi anemia, due to receive a stem cell transplant. The genes are TRBV7-2 and TRBJ1-1, with 7 bases fitting TRBD1. The starting material was PBMCs, obtained before TCRalphabeta/CD19-depleted stem cell transplant. CDR3 residues: CASSFDRVRTEAFF. In nucleotides, the CDR3 is TGTGCCAGCAGCTTTGACAGGGTTAGGACTGAAGCTTTCTTT.